The next 26 T cell receptor beta chains were all read from a single sample in a study of T-cell reconstitution after alpha-beta-depleted transplantation in children. Unique molecular identifiers were built into the TCRbeta library. TCRdb re-analysed the PCR reads in MiXCR, keeping a single row per CDR3 protein. Of about 420,000 distinct CDR3 sequences in the sample, roughly 17% were seen once. The specimen was PBMCs, mostly from graft donor cells, collected 360 days after TCRalphabeta/CD19-depleted stem cell transplant. Receptor source: a boy under two years old who had a stem cell transplant for Wiskott-Aldrich syndrome, so the T cells may come from the graft donor.

This clonotype showed up just a few times. V is TRBV5-1 and J is TRBJ2-3; TRBD2 matches 14 bases. The V gene's germline CDR1 is SGHRS and CDR2 YFSETQ. This CDR3 region has 16 residues. V was pared by 5 bases and J by 5 bases, with 7 bases of the junction left unmatched. CDR3 protein: CASRAGTSGRVDTQYF. In nucleotides, the CDR3 is TGCGCCAGCAGGGCCGGGACTAGCGGGAGAGTAGATACGCAGTATTTT.

This clonotype was recorded a few times. The V call is TRBV5-1, the J call TRBJ2-7; TRBD2 is a possible D gene (6 bases). The V and J ends lost 0 bases and 2 bases respectively, with 18 bases between them. Germline CDR1 reads SGHRS; CDR2 reads YFSETQ. The CDR3 has 17 residues. The CDR3 is CASSLEIYGTYTYEQYF. CDR3 coding DNA: TGCGCCAGCAGCTTGGAGATATATGGGACTTATACCTACGAGCAGTACTTC.

This chain joins TRBV6-1 and TRBJ2-7; 13 bases map to TRBD2. Germline CDR1 MNHNS, CDR2 SASEGT. CDR3 length: 15 residues. The V gene end was trimmed by 6 bases and the J gene end by 7 bases; junction bases not matched to a gene: 9. CDR3 residues: CASSPGLAGASEQYF. In nucleotides, the CDR3 is TGTGCCAGCAGCCCCGGACTAGCGGGAGCGTCGGAGCAGTACTTC.

The J gene is TRBJ1-6, the V gene TRBV12-5, with 7 nucleotides matching TRBD1. CDR3 length: 15 amino acids. V lost 9 bases to trimming and J lost 2 bases; unmatched junction nucleotides: 7. Germline CDR1 LGHNT, CDR2 FRNRAP. The CDR3: CARTGDPPYNSPLHF. The DNA for the CDR3 is TGTGCTAGAACAGGGGACCCCCCCTATAATTCACCCCTCCACTTT.

The V gene is TRBV28, the J gene TRBJ2-3; unclear D gene. CDR1 and CDR2 (germline): MDHEN, SYDVKM. Trimming pared 3 bases from V and 2 bases from J, leaving 6 bases between. CDR3 length: 13 residues. The CDR3 DNA follows: TGTGCCAGCAGTTTTCCCAACACAGATACGCAGTATTTT. This encodes CASSFPNTDTQYF.

This clonotype was seen many times. V is TRBV12-3 or TRBV12-4 and J is TRBJ2-5, with D possibly being TRBD1 (5 bases). V was pared by 2 bases and J by 4 bases, with 8 bases between. This CDR3 comprises 13 residues. The CDR3: CASSLPRAETQYF. For the CDR3, the DNA is TGTGCCAGCAGTTTACCCAGGGCAGAGACCCAGTACTTC.

This clonotype showed up just once. This chain connects TRBV20-1 to TRBJ2-7; either TRBD1 or TRBD2 may fit D (5 bases each). The CDR3 totals 13 residues. V gave up 7 bases and J gave up 3 bases, with 16 bases separating them. The germline CDR1 and CDR2 sequences are DFQATT and SNEGSKA (reference sequence). CDR3 sequence reads: CSVPGPFFYEQYF. The CDR3 nucleotides read TGCAGTGTGCCGGGACCTTTCTTCTACGAGCAGTACTTC.

This chain joins TRBV29-1 and TRBJ2-1, with a weak D call TRBD2 (5 bases). V was trimmed by 2 bases and J by 3 bases, leaving 8 bases between them. This CDR3 is 13 amino acids long. Germline CDR1 reads SQVTM; CDR2 reads ANQGSEA. CDR3 nucleotides: TGCAGCGTTGAACGGGGTGTCTACAATGAGCAGTTCTTC. Its protein product is CSVERGVYNEQFF.

This clonotype occurred a few times. This chain connects TRBV20-1 to TRBJ2-7; D is ambiguous. V gave up 4 bases and J gave up 4 bases, with 17 bases separating them. The CDR3 contains 14 residues. Looked up from germline, CDR1 is DFQATT and CDR2 is SNEGSKA (reference sequence). This CDR3 reads CSAIGLESPYEQYF. In DNA form, the CDR3 reads TGCAGTGCTATCGGGCTTGAATCCCCTTACGAGCAGTACTTC.

This clonotype was recorded a few times. V gene TRBV7-2 combines with J gene TRBJ2-1, with unresolved D. The germline gives CDR1 SGHTA, CDR2 FQGNSA. V lost 4 bases and J lost 2, with 9 bases in between. CDR3 length: 14 residues. DNA for the CDR3: TGTGCCAGCAGCTCCCCGGCGGCCTACAATGAGCAGTTCTTC. It is translated as CASSSPAAYNEQFF.

The chain links TRBV5-1 to TRBJ1-2; no clear D gene. Trimming took 3 bases from V and 7 from J, leaving 10 bases between them. Germline CDR1 is SGHRS and CDR2 is YFSETQ. This CDR3 has 12 amino acids. The CDR3 protein is CASSSRGSGYTF. The CDR3 nucleotides read TGCGCCAGCAGCTCGAGAGGAAGTGGCTACACCTTC. Complete variable domain (other parts from reference TRBV5-1 and TRBJ1-2): KAGVTQTPRYLIKTRGQQVTLSCSPISGHRSVSWYQQTPGQGLQFLFEYFSETQRNKGNFPGRFSGRQFSNSRSEMNVSTLELGDSALYLCASSSRGSGYTFGSGTRLTVV.

The gene calls are TRBV3-1 and TRBJ2-1; a weak D match, TRBD2 (6 bases). This CDR3 region has 15 residues. CDR1 LGHDT and CDR2 YNNKEL come from the germline V gene (reference sequence). V was shortened by 6 bases and J by 3 bases, with 15 bases between the two germline ends. The CDR3 coding sequence is TGTGCCAGCAGTCGGCGGGGCCCTTTCTACAATGAGCAGTTCTTC. It translates to CASSRRGPFYNEQFF.

This clonotype was observed a few times. The chain employs TRBV5-1 and TRBJ2-7; tentative D call: TRBD1 (5 bases). V lost 6 bases to trimming and J lost 1 base, with 17 bases between them. CDR1 is SGHRS and CDR2 is YFSETQ in the germline V gene. This CDR3 has 15 amino acids. The CDR3 is CASTPAGSPSYEQYF. The CDR3 DNA sequence: TGCGCCAGCACCCCGGCAGGGTCCCCTTCCTACGAGCAGTACTTC.

CDR3 in DNA: TGCGCCAGCAGTTCCGGAGGGGCCCGGGACGGCCAAGAGACCCAGTACTTC. Encoded protein: CASSSGGARDGQETQYF. The V gene is TRBV10-2, the J gene TRBJ2-5, with TRBD2 as a possible D gene (6 bases). The germline V gene encodes CDR1 WSHSY and CDR2 SAAADI. The CDR3 is 17 residues long. The V and J ends lost 5 bases and 1 base respectively, with 20 bases between them.

This clonotype turned up a few times. The rearrangement uses TRBV12-3 or TRBV12-4 and TRBJ2-5, with unresolved D. Trimming removed 6 bases from V and 7 bases from J, with 12 bases in between. The CDR3 sequence is 12 residues long. This chain's CDR3 is CASSPGYWTQYF. The CDR3, as DNA: TGTGCCAGCAGCCCAGGTTATTGGACCCAGTACTTC.

The J gene is TRBJ2-1, the V gene TRBV2; no clear D gene. V lost 4 bases and J lost 0, with 10 bases in between. The V gene's germline CDR1 is SNHLY and CDR2 FYNNEI. CDR3 length: 15 amino acids. The CDR3 loop reads CASSADSSSYNEQFF. For the CDR3, the DNA is TGTGCCAGCAGTGCCGACTCCAGCTCCTACAATGAGCAGTTCTTC.

The sample holds a few counts of this clonotype. The chain carries TRBV6-1 and TRBJ2-3; D is unresolved. Looked up from germline, CDR1 is MNHNS and CDR2 is SASEGT. V dropped 6 bases and J dropped 5 bases, with 15 bases sitting between them. The CDR3 is 14 residues long. The CDR3 protein is CASSPVGVKDTQYF. The CDR3, as DNA: TGTGCCAGCAGCCCAGTGGGTGTTAAAGATACGCAGTATTTT.

This clonotype was observed a few times. The V and J genes are TRBV15 and TRBJ2-7, with D unclear. The germline V and J ends were trimmed by 5 bases and 5 bases, with 10 bases remaining between them. The CDR3 runs to 12 residues. Germline CDR1 reads LNHNV; CDR2 reads YYDKDF (reference sequence). The CDR3 DNA sequence: TGTGCCACCAGCCGAGGACGACACGAGCAGTACTTC. It yields the protein CATSRGRHEQYF.

CDR3 loop: CASSLWSGKAYETQYF. The CDR3 coding sequence is TGTGCCAGCAGTTTATGGTCCGGGAAGGCCTATGAGACCCAGTACTTC. The chain employs TRBV28 and TRBJ2-5; tentative D call: TRBD2 (5 bases). Germline assignment: CDR1 MDHEN and CDR2 SYDVKM. CDR3 length equals 16 residues. V was clipped by 0 bases and J by 5 bases, with 16 bases between them.

This clonotype was recorded a few times. The chain has TRBV7-2 and TRBJ2-7, with 12 positions matching TRBD2. Germline trimming cut 0 bases from V and 3 bases from J; bases unmatched to any gene: 9. The length of the CDR3 is 18 residues. Germline V gene data show CDR1 as SGHTA and CDR2 as FQGNSA. The CDR3 DNA sequence: TGTGCCAGCAGCTTAGCCCCCCTAGCGGGGGGGCCTTTCTACGAGCAGTACTTC. Encoded protein: CASSLAPLAGGPFYEQYF. The full variable domain, its missing parts supplied by reference TRBV7-2 and TRBJ2-7, is GAGVSQSPSNKVTEKGKDVELRCDPISGHTALYWYRQSLGQGLEFLIYFQGNSAPDKSGLPSDRFSAERTGGSVSTLTIQRTQQEDSAVYLCASSLAPLAGGPFYEQYFGPGTRLTVT.

This clonotype was seen at least ten times. V is TRBV5-1 and J is TRBJ2-1, with 9 positions matching TRBD2. J lost 4 bases, V lost 5 bases, and 4 bases had no gene match. Germline V gene sequence: CDR1 SGHRS, CDR2 YFSETQ. The CDR3 has 14 residues. The CDR3 DNA is TGCGCCAGCAGAGGACTAGCGTCTTACAATGAGCAGTTCTTC. This translates into CASRGLASYNEQFF.

This clonotype was seen more than once but under ten times. This chain uses TRBV2 with TRBJ2-1, with D unclear. Germline CDR1 and CDR2: SNHLY and FYNNEI. Between the trimmed V and J ends, which lost 4 bases and 4 bases, there was a span of 8 bases. CDR3 length: 13 amino acids. The CDR3 sequence: CASSGVPYNEQFF. The CDR3 DNA sequence: TGTGCCAGCAGTGGGGTCCCTTACAATGAGCAGTTCTTC.

The CDR3 here is CASSHGGWVGEQFF. Here the CDR3 DNA reads TGTGCCAGCAGCCATGGTGGTTGGGTGGGAGAGCAGTTCTTC. The genes are TRBV3-1 and TRBJ2-1; no clear D gene. The CDR3 has 14 residues. CDR1 is LGHDT, CDR2 YNNKEL, per germline (reference sequence). With 3 bases removed from V and 10 bases from J, the gap between germline ends came to 16 bases.

The chain employs TRBV10-3 and TRBJ2-7; D is uncertain. Trimming removed 3 bases from V and 5 bases from J, with 11 bases in between. There are 13 residues in the CDR3. Germline lookup yields CDR1 ENHRY and CDR2 SYGVKD. The CDR3 is CAISEMANHEQYF. Here the CDR3 DNA reads TGTGCCATCAGTGAAATGGCAAACCACGAGCAGTACTTC.

The V gene is TRBV28, the J gene TRBJ2-7; D gene ambiguous. The CDR3 has 14 amino acids. V was shortened by 7 bases and J by 0 bases, with 13 bases between the two germline ends. Germline values: CDR1 MDHEN, CDR2 SYDVKM. For the CDR3, the DNA is TGTGCCAGCACCCTTTATGGGTTCTCCTACGAGCAGTACTTC. Protein product: CASTLYGFSYEQYF.

CDR3: CATTVGLAKGEETQYF. DNA for the CDR3: TGTGCCACCACTGTAGGACTAGCGAAGGGAGAAGAGACCCAGTACTTC. This chain connects TRBV15 to TRBJ2-5; 9 positions agree with TRBD2. The CDR3 has 16 residues. The trim removed 7 bases at V and 3 bases at J, leaving 12 bases unmatched. Germline CDR1 and CDR2: LNHNV and YYDKDF (reference sequence).